This is a list of T cell receptor beta chains from one sample in a study of regulatory T cells in long-lasting Graves disease. TCRdb ran MiXCR on the multiplex PCR reads and lists one entry per CDR3 protein. The sample has 400,000 to 500,000 distinct CDR3 sequences, 15% seen once. These data were also reused for a study on T cells in Graves' hyperthyroidism and ophthalmopathy.

Sequenced material: peripheral blood mononuclear cells (PBMCs), taken at new diagnosis, from a patient treated with antithyroid drugs. Source of these receptors: a woman between 40 and 50 years old with Graves disease. The CDR3 runs from the conserved cysteine through the conserved F or W. The order of the fields is clone size, CDR3 length, D gene, J gene, V gene, CDR3 DNA, CDR3 protein. A D gene is named only where the DNA matches it firmly. Clone size is not always given. Where it is, it says once, few, many or a class for expanded clones.

NA 14 NA TRBJ1-2 TRBV18 TGTGCCAGCTCACCATCCGAGGGGCTCTATGGCTACACCTTC CASSPSEGLYGYTF
few 14 NA TRBJ2-1 TRBV7-9 TGTGCCAGCAGCTTAGTGGGTAACAGAAGGGAGCAGTTCTTC CASSLVGNRREQFF
few 21 TRBD2 TRBJ2-7 TRBV6-5 TGTGCCAGCAGTTTCAGCGCCCTAGCGGGAGGGCCCAGGTTAGCCACCTACGAGCAGTACTTC CASSFSALAGGPRLATYEQYF
many 15 TRBD1 TRBJ2-7 TRBV10-3 TGTGCCATCAGTGATTCGCCGGGACAGAGCTACGAGCAGTACTTC CAISDSPGQSYEQYF
NA 17 NA TRBJ1-1 TRBV12-5 TGTGCTAGTGGTTTGGTAAGTGGCGGAGGGGTGAACACTGAAGCTTTCTTT CASGLVSGGGVNTEAFF
many 14 TRBD2 TRBJ2-1 TRBV11-3 TGTGCCAGCAGCTACCGGACTAGCGGGAGTGAGCAGTTCTTC CASSYRTSGSEQFF
many 15 NA TRBJ2-7 TRBV12-3/TRBV12-4 TGTGCCAGCAGTCCCCTGCAGGGTTTTAGGGACGAGCAGTACTTC CASSPLQGFRDEQYF
few 16 TRBD2 TRBJ2-1 TRBV5-1 TGCGCCAGCAGCCCCGCCCGGACTAGCGGGATGGGTGAGCAGTTCTTC CASSPARTSGMGEQFF
NA 15 NA TRBJ2-2 TRBV6-2/TRBV6-3 TGTGCCAGCAGTTACGCGCCGGGAGACACCGGGGAGCTGTTTTTT CASSYAPGDTGELFF
NA 15 NA TRBJ2-1 TRBV18 TGTGCCAGCTCCGTGAATGGACCCTCCTACAATGAGCAGTTCTTC CASSVNGPSYNEQFF
NA 15 TRBD2 TRBJ2-1 TRBV28 TGTGCCAGCAGTTTGTCTAGCGGGAGTCACAATGAGCAGTTCTTC CASSLSSGSHNEQFF
many 14 TRBD2 TRBJ2-1 TRBV2 TGTGCCAGCAGTGATCGGCGGGAGGTCAATGAGCAGTTCTTC CASSDRREVNEQFF
many 16 TRBD2 TRBJ2-1 TRBV2 TGTGCCAGCAGGGGATGGGAGGGCCCTCCCGCCAATGAGCAGTTCTTC CASRGWEGPPANEQFF
many 13 NA TRBJ2-5 TRBV29-1 TGCAGCGTTGAAAATCAGGTCGGAGAGACCCAGTACTTC CSVENQVGETQYF
few 16 NA TRBJ2-2 TRBV7-9 TGTGCCACGGGAGTGGTGATATGGGCGAACACCGGGGAGCTGTTTTTT CATGVVIWANTGELFF
many 17 TRBD2 TRBJ2-2 TRBV28 TGTGCCAGCAGGTTGGGACTAGACCCTAGGATGTCCGGGGAGCTGTTTTTT CASRLGLDPRMSGELFF
once 12 NA TRBJ2-7 TRBV6-2/TRBV6-3 TGTGCCAGCAGTGAACACTTCTACGAGCAGTACTTC CASSEHFYEQYF
few 15 NA TRBJ2-1 TRBV6-1 TGTGCCAGCAGTGAGACAGGCTGGTCCTACAATGAGCAGTTCTTC CASSETGWSYNEQFF
few 12 NA TRBJ1-1 TRBV12-3/TRBV12-4 TGTGCCAGCAGTTTAGTGGTACAGGAAGCTTTCTTT CASSLVVQEAFF
many 14 NA TRBJ2-6 TRBV19 TGTGCCAGTAGTTCCTACTCTGGGGCCAACGTCCTGACTTTC CASSSYSGANVLTF
many 11 NA TRBJ1-4 TRBV2 TGTGCCAGCATTCTGAATGAAAAACTGTTTTTT CASILNEKLFF
many 17 TRBD1 TRBJ2-5 TRBV20-1 TGCAGTGCTAGAGATTTCCCCCGGGACAGCAGAAGGGAGACCCAGTACTTC CSARDFPRDSRRETQYF
NA 15 NA TRBJ2-1 TRBV6-2/TRBV6-3 TGTGCCAGCACCGAAGTGGGGGGTTCGTACAATGAGCAGTTCTTC CASTEVGGSYNEQFF
many 15 NA TRBJ2-5 TRBV27 TGTGCCAGCAGCCCGGGTAGGCTTTCTCAAGAGACCCAGTACTTC CASSPGRLSQETQYF
NA 16 NA TRBJ2-1 TRBV12-3/TRBV12-4 TGTGCCAGCAGCTCTTTCGTGGTAACGGACTCAAGGTTGCAGTTCTTC CASSSFVVTDSRLQFF
few 11 NA TRBJ1-1 TRBV28 TGTGCCAGCAGTTTAGAATATGAAGCTTTCTTT CASSLEYEAFF
NA 20 TRBD2 TRBJ2-2 TRBV28 TGTGCCAGCAGTTTACTCTCGTCGACTAGCGGGAGGGCCTTTACCGGGGAGCTGTTTTTT CASSLLSSTSGRAFTGELFF
few 18 NA TRBJ1-6 TRBV25-1 TGTGCCAGCAGTGAATATCGGCCCCAGAGCTCCTATAATTCACCCCTCCACTTT CASSEYRPQSSYNSPLHF
few 18 TRBD2 TRBJ2-7 TRBV28 TGTGCCAGCAGTTTAAGGGTTCTAGCGGGAGGGGCCCCCTACGAGCAGTACTTC CASSLRVLAGGAPYEQYF
many 15 NA TRBJ2-1 TRBV27 TGTGCCAGCAGTTTTATCTCTCGACAGCCCCATGAGCAGTTCTTC CASSFISRQPHEQFF
NA 15 NA TRBJ2-7 TRBV9 TGTGCCAGCAGCGTCGACGGAGGGGGGGATTACGAGCAGTACTTC CASSVDGGGDYEQYF
NA 12 TRBD2 TRBJ2-7 TRBV30 TGTGCCTGGAGCCGGGGGGTCCGGGGGCAGTACTTC CAWSRGVRGQYF
NA 11 NA TRBJ2-3 TRBV28 TGTGCCAGTATTGGACAGTTTACGCAGTATTTT CASIGQFTQYF
many 14 NA TRBJ2-4 TRBV24-1 TGTGCCACCAGTGGGGGAGGTAGCCAAGACATTCAGTACTTC CATSGGGSQDIQYF